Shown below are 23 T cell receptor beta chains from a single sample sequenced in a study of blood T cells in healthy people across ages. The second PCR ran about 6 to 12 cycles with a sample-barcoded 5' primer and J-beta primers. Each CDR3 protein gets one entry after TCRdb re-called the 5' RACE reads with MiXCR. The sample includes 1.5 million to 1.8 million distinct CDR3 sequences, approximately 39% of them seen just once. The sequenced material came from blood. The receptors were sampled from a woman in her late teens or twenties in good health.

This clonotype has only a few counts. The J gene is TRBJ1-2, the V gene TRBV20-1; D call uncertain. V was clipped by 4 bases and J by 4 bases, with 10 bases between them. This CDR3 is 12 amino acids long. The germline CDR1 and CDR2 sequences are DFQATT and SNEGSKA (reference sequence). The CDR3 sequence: CSANWAVYGYTF. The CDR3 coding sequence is TGCAGTGCTAACTGGGCAGTCTATGGCTACACCTTC.

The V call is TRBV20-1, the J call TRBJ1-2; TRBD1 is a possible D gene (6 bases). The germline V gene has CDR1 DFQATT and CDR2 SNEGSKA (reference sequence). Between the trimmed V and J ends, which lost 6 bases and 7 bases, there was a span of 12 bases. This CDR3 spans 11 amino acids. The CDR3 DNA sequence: TGCAGTGCAGCACTCAGGGGTGGCTACACCTTC. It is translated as CSAALRGGYTF.

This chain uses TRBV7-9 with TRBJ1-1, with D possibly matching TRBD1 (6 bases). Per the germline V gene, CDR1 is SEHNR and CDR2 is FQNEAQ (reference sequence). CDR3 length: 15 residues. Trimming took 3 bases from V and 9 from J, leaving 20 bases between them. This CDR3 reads CASSFPGRGVLQAFF. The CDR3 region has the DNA TGTGCCAGCAGCTTCCCAGGGAGGGGGGTTTTACAAGCTTTCTTT.

As DNA, the CDR3 is TGTGCCATCAGTGAGTCAACGACTAGCGGGAGATGGAATGAGCAGTTCTTC. Amino acid sequence: CAISESTTSGRWNEQFF. V usage is TRBV10-3 and J usage is TRBJ2-1; 12 nucleotides match TRBD2. Germline CDR1 is ENHRY and CDR2 is SYGVKD. V lost 0 bases to trimming and J lost 7 bases; unmatched junction nucleotides: 7. This CDR3 region has 17 residues.

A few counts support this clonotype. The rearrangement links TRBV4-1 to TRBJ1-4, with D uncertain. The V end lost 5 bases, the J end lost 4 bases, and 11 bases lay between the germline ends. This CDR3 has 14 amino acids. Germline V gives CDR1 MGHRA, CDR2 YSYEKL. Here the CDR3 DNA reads TGCGCCAGCAGCACCCGGTCCCTTAATGAAAAACTGTTTTTT. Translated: CASSTRSLNEKLFF.

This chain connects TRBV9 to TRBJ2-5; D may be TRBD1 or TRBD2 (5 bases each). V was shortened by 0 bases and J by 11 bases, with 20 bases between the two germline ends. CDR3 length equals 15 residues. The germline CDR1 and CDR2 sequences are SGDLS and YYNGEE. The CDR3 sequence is CASSVEGTAYNEQYF. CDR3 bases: TGTGCCAGCAGCGTAGAGGGGACCGCTTACAATGAGCAGTACTTC.

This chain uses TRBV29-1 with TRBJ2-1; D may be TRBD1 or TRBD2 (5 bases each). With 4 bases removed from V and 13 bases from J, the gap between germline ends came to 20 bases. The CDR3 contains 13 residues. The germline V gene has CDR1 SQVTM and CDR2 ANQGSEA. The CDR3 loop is CSVGGRQGETQFF. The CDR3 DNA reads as TGCAGCGTTGGAGGTCGGCAGGGAGAGACCCAGTTCTTC.

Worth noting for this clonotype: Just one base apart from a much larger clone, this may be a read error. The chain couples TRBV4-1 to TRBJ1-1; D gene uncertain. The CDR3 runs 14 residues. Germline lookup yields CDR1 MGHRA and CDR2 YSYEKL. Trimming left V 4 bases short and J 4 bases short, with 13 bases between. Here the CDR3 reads CASSLHSGSTEAFF. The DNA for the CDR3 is TGCGCCAGCAGCCTGCACTCGGGGAGCACTGAAGCTTTCTTT.

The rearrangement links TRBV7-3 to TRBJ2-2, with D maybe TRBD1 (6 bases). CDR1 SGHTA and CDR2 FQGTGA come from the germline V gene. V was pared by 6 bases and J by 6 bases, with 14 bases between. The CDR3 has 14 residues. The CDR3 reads CASSPNRAAGELFF. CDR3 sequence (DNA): TGTGCCAGCAGTCCAAACAGGGCGGCCGGGGAGCTGTTTTTT. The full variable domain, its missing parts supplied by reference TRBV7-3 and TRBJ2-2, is GAGVSQTPSNKVTEKGKYVELRCDPISGHTALYWYRQSLGQGPEFLIYFQGTGAADDSGLPNDRFFAVRPEGSVSTLKIQRTERGDSAVYLCASSPNRAAGELFFGEGSRLTVL.

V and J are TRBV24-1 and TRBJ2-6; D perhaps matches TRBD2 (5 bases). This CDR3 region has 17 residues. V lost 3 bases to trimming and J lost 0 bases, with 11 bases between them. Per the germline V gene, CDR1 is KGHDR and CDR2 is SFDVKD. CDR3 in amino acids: CATSDPGLTSGANVLTF. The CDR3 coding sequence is TGTGCCACCAGTGATCCCGGACTTACCTCTGGGGCCAACGTCCTGACTTTC.

CDR3 residues: CASSLTTGEQETQYF. In DNA, the CDR3 is TGTGCCAGCAGTCTCACGACAGGGGAACAAGAGACCCAGTACTTC. V gene TRBV6-1 combines with J gene TRBJ2-5; 8 nucleotides line up with TRBD1. The CDR3 length is 15 residues. Germline trimming cut 5 bases from V and 2 bases from J; bases unmatched to any gene: 7. Germline values: CDR1 MNHNS, CDR2 SASEGT.

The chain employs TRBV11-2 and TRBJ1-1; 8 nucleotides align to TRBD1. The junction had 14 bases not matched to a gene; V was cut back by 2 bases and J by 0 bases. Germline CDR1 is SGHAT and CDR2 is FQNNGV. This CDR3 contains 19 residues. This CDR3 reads CASSLRAGQGSILNTEAFF. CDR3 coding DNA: TGTGCCAGCAGCTTACGGGCCGGACAGGGATCAATCTTGAACACTGAAGCTTTCTTT.

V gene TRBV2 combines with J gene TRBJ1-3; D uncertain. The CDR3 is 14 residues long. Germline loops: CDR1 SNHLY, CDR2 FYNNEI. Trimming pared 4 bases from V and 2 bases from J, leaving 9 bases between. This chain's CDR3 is CASSVLGAGNTIYF. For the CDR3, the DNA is TGTGCCAGCAGTGTTCTCGGGGCTGGAAACACCATATATTTT.

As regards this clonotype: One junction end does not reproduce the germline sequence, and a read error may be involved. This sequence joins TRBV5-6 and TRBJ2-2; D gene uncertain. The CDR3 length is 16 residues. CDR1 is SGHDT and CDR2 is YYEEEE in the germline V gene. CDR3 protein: CANSQHGSANTGELFF. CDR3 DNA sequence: TGTGCCAACAGCCAACATGGCAGTGCGAACACCGGGGAGCTGTTTTTT.

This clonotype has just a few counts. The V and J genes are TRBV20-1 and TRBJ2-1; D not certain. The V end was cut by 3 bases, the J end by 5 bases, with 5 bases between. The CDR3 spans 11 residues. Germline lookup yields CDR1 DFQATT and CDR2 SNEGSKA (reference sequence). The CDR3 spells CSARANNEQFF. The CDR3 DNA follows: TGCAGTGCTAGGGCGAACAATGAGCAGTTCTTC.

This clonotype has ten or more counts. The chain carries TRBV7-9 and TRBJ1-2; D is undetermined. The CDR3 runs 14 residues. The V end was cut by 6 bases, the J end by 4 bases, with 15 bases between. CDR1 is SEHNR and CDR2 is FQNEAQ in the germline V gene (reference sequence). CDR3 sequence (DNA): TGTGCCAGCAGTTATTACGAGGCGTCCTATGGCTACACCTTC. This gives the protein CASSYYEASYGYTF.

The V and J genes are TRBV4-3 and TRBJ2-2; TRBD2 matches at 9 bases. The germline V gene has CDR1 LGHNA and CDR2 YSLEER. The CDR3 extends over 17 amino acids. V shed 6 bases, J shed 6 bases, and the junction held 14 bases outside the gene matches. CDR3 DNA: TGCGCCAGCAGGCGCGGCGGTCCGGGACTAGCTGCCGGGGAGCTGTTTTTT. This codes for CASRRGGPGLAAGELFF.

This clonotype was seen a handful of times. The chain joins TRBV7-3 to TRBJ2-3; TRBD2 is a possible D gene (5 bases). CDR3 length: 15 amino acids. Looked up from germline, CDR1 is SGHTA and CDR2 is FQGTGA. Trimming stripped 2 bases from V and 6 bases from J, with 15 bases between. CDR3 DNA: TGTGCCAGCAGCTTATCCGGGCCTAGCAAGGATACGCAGTATTTT. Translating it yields CASSLSGPSKDTQYF.

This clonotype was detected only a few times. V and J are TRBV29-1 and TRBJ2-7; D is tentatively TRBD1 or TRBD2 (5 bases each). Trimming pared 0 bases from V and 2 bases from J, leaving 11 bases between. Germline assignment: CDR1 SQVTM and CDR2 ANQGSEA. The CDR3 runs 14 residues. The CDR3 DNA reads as TGCAGCGTTGAAGATCTGAGGGGACCCTACGAGCAGTACTTC. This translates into CSVEDLRGPYEQYF.

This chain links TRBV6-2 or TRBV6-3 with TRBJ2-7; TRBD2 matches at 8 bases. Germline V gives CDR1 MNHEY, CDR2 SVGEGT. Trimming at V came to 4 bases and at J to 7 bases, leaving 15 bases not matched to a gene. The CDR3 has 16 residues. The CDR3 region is CASSSAGVAGFVEQYF. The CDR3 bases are TGTGCCAGCAGTTCGGCGGGGGTAGCGGGATTTGTTGAGCAGTACTTC.

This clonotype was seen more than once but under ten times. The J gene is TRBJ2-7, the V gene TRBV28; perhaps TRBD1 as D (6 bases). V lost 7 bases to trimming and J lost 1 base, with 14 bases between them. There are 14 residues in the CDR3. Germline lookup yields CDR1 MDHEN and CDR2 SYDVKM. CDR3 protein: CASKREQGSYEQYF. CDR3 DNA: TGTGCCAGCAAGAGGGAACAGGGTTCCTACGAGCAGTACTTC.

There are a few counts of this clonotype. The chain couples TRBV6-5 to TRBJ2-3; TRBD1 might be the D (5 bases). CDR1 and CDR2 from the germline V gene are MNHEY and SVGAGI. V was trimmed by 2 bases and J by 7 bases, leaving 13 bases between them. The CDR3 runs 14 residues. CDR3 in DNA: TGTGCCAGCAGTTACGAGACAGCTCATAATACGCAGTATTTT. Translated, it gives CASSYETAHNTQYF.

In DNA, the CDR3 is TGTGCCAGCAGTCAAGGACTAGCGGGAGGGCTCCCATACTACAATGAGCAGTACTTC. It is translated as CASSQGLAGGLPYYNEQYF. The gene calls are TRBV6-2 or TRBV6-3 and TRBJ2-1; 15 nucleotides agree with TRBD2. Judging by the DNA end, TRBJ2-7 fits better; the J call may be wrong. The CDR3 is made up of 19 amino acids. Germline-derived CDR1 and CDR2 are MNHEY and SVGEGT.